The T cell receptor beta chain described here comes from a study of T cell changes during pregnancy in multiple sclerosis. The trim removed 5 bases at V and 7 bases at J, leaving 6 bases unmatched. Per germline, CDR1 MNHEY and CDR2 SMNVEV (reference sequence). The CDR3 spans 13 residues. The assay was immunoSEQ multiplex PCR, and TCRdb's table has in-frame clones only and misses some. Here the sample spans 55,000 to 85,000 clones, approximately 94% being singletons. The receptor was derived from a female donor with multiple sclerosis, enrolled in a pregnancy study. The rearrangement links TRBV27 to TRBJ2-7; 9 nucleotides align to TRBD1. The sequenced sample was peripheral blood, obtained in the third trimester of pregnancy. The CDR3 here is CASSGTGSFEQYF. CDR3 DNA: TGTGCCAGCAGTGGGACAGGGTCGTTTGAGCAGTACTTC.